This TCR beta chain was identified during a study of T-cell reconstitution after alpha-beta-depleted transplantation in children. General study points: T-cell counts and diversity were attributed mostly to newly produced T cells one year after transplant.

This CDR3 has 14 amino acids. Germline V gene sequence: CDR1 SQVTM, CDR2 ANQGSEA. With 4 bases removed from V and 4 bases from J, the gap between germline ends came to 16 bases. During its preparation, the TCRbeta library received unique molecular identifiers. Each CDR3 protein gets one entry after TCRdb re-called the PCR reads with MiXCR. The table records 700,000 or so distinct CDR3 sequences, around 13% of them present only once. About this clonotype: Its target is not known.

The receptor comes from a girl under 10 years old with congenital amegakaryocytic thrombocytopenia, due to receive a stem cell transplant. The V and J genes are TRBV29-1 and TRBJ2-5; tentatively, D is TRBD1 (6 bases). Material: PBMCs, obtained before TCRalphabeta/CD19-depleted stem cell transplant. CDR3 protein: CSVVYRVLIETQYF. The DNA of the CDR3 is TGCAGCGTTGTTTACAGGGTCCTCATAGAGACCCAGTACTTC.